The 17 T cell receptor beta chains below were found in one sample sequenced in a study of blood T cell repertoires in COVID-19 (dated by TCRdb to about 2020). Receptor amplification or capture employed the immunoSEQ multiplex PCR assay. The table comes from immuneACCESS by way of TCRdb, which keeps in-frame sequences with V and J called. Part of the clones is missing from these tables; in studies checked, under half for an unresolved V gene and the rest for unknown reasons. This sample comprises about 130,000 clones, roughly 86% of them detected only once. The biggest ten clones account for roughly 13% of the sample. Sequencing used peripheral blood. These TCRs come from a human donor in a cohort sampled during active COVID-19.

The V gene is TRBV5-6, the J gene TRBJ2-7, with D possibly being TRBD2 (6 bases). The CDR3 spans 16 residues. The V end was cut by 2 bases, the J end by 1 base, with 16 bases between. From germline, CDR1 is SGHDT and CDR2 YYEEEE. CDR3 in DNA: TGTGCCAGCAGCTTTTACGAGCGGCGGGATTCCTACGAGCAGTACTTC. It is translated as CASSFYERRDSYEQYF. Together with reference TRBV5-6 and TRBJ2-7, the CDR3 gives the full variable domain: DAGVTQSPTHLIKTRGQQVTLRCSPKSGHDTVSWYQQALGQGPQFIFQYYEEEERQRGNFPDRFSGHQFPNYSSELNVNALLLGDSALYLCASSFYERRDSYEQYFGPGTRLTVT.

The sample holds one count of this clone. J is TRBJ2-6 and V is TRBV11-3; perhaps TRBD1 as D (7 bases). The V gene's germline CDR1 is SGHNT and CDR2 YENEEA. The V end lost 5 bases, the J end lost 4 bases, and 15 bases lay between the germline ends. CDR3 length equals 16 residues. The CDR3 sequence: CASSPGGSSGANVLTF. Written as DNA, the CDR3 is TGTGCCAGCAGCCCAGGGGGGTCATCAGGGGCCAACGTCCTGACTTTC.

The chain recombines TRBV11-2 with TRBJ2-1; TRBD2 aligns across 12 bases. With 4 bases clipped from V and 1 base from J, the junction kept 8 bases outside the gene matches. The CDR3 extends over 18 amino acids. Per germline, CDR1 SGHAT and CDR2 FQNNGV. CDR3 sequence reads: CASSYLAGGPVSYNEQFF. The CDR3 bases are TGTGCCAGCAGCTATCTAGCGGGGGGGCCGGTATCCTACAATGAGCAGTTCTTC.

DNA for the CDR3: TGTGCCAGCAGCCCCACCGGGACTAGCGGGGGGGCGGGAGATACGCAGTATTTT. It yields the protein CASSPTGTSGGAGDTQYF. The V and J genes are TRBV7-2 and TRBJ2-3, with 16 bases lining up with TRBD2. Germline CDR1 and CDR2: SGHTA and FQGNSA. This CDR3 comprises 18 residues. V shed 5 bases, J shed 5 bases, and the junction held 10 bases outside the gene matches.

V and J are TRBV19 and TRBJ1-1, with 7 bases fitting TRBD1. The CDR3 covers 14 residues. The J segment lost 1 base and the V segment lost 6 bases, leaving 5 bases of the junction unmatched. The V gene's germline CDR1 is LNHDA and CDR2 SQIVND (reference sequence). The CDR3 DNA sequence: TGTGCCAGTAGATTAGGGGGCCGGAACACTGAAGCTTTCTTT. Translation gives CASRLGGRNTEAFF.

This chain connects TRBV7-2 to TRBJ1-6; D may be TRBD1 (6 bases). The V end was cut by 4 bases, the J end by 9 bases, with 10 bases between. The length of the CDR3 is 13 residues. Germline V gives CDR1 SGHTA, CDR2 FQGNSA. The CDR3 DNA reads TGTGCCAGCAGCTGGACAGTCATTTCACCCCTCCACTTT. Its translation is CASSWTVISPLHF.

This clone was recorded a few times. V and J are TRBV5-6 and TRBJ1-4; 7 nucleotides line up with TRBD1. The CDR3 is 14 amino acids. Germline values: CDR1 SGHDT, CDR2 YYEEEE. The junction had 4 bases not matched to a gene; V was cut back by 4 bases and J by 4 bases. The CDR3 reads CASSRDRFNEKLFF. CDR3 bases: TGTGCCAGCAGCCGGGACAGATTTAATGAAAAACTGTTTTTT. Combining the CDR3 with reference TRBV5-6 and TRBJ1-4 gives the whole variable domain DAGVTQSPTHLIKTRGQQVTLRCSPKSGHDTVSWYQQALGQGPQFIFQYYEEEERQRGNFPDRFSGHQFPNYSSELNVNALLLGDSALYLCASSRDRFNEKLFFGSGTQLSVL.

V usage is TRBV10-3 and J usage is TRBJ2-3; TRBD1 agrees at 8 bases. With 5 bases clipped from V and 4 bases from J, the junction kept 5 bases outside the gene matches. The germline gives CDR1 ENHRY, CDR2 SYGVKD. The CDR3 is made up of 14 amino acids. CDR3 sequence: CAISTRDRPDTQYF. The CDR3 coding sequence is TGTGCCATCAGTACTCGGGACAGGCCAGATACGCAGTATTTT.

The rearrangement uses TRBV4-1 and TRBJ1-6, with 9 positions matching TRBD1. V gave up 2 bases and J gave up 14 bases; unmatched junction bases: 16. The CDR3 runs 17 residues. Per the germline V gene, CDR1 is MGHRA and CDR2 is YSYEKL. The CDR3 DNA follows: TGCGCCAGCAGCCAACGCACTACTCCGGGACAGGGTGCCACCCTCCACTTT. Protein: CASSQRTTPGQGATLHF.

The V and J genes are TRBV6-7 and TRBJ2-1; D gene ambiguous. TRBV6-7 is filed as an ORF, its function uncertain. The CDR3 is made up of 12 amino acids. V lost 2 bases to trimming and J lost 9 bases, with 8 bases between them. The CDR3 loop reads CASSYGLGEQFF. Written as DNA, the CDR3 is TGTGCCAGCAGTTACGGGCTGGGTGAGCAGTTCTTC.

V usage is TRBV6-1 and J usage is TRBJ1-3; tentative D call: TRBD1 (6 bases). Germline-derived CDR1 and CDR2 are MNHNS and SASEGT. The V end lost 0 bases, the J end lost 5 bases, and 26 bases lay between the germline ends. The CDR3 length is 20 residues. The DNA for the CDR3 is TGTGCCAGCAGTGAAGCGCGGGCAGGGGCTTCTCCTCTCTGGCGAAACACCATATATTTT. Translating gives CASSEARAGASPLWRNTIYF.

V usage is TRBV6-5 and J usage is TRBJ1-1; the D gene is possibly TRBD1 (6 bases). The V and J ends lost 5 bases and 3 bases respectively, with 10 bases between them. The CDR3 has 13 residues. CDR1 is MNHEY, CDR2 SVGAGI, per germline. CDR3 nucleotides: TGTGCCAGCAGTAACAGGGATGACACTGAAGCTTTCTTT. Its translation is CASSNRDDTEAFF.

The chain uses TRBV6-2 or TRBV6-3 and TRBJ1-6; possible D gene TRBD1, 5 bases. Germline V gives CDR1 MNHEY, CDR2 SVGEGT. V was cut by 7 bases and J by 9 bases, with 19 bases left in between. The CDR3 length is 15 residues. The CDR3 reads CASTPLGQGSSPLHF. The CDR3 DNA reads as TGTGCCAGCACCCCATTAGGGCAGGGAAGTTCACCCCTCCACTTT.

In DNA form, the CDR3 reads TGTGCCAGCACCCAGGGCTATGGCTACACCTTC. Protein product: CASTQGYGYTF. The rearrangement links TRBV6-5 to TRBJ1-2; weak D call: TRBD1 (5 bases). The CDR3 runs to 11 residues. V lost 7 bases and J lost 4, with 7 bases in between. The germline gives CDR1 MNHEY, CDR2 SVGAGI.

There are a few counts of this clone. The chain joins TRBV3-1 (or the pseudogene TRBV3-2) to TRBJ1-6; D perhaps matches TRBD1 (5 bases). The CDR3 spans 14 residues. Germline-derived CDR1 and CDR2 are LGHDT and YNNKEL (reference sequence). Trimming pared 4 bases from V and 9 bases from J, leaving 13 bases between. The CDR3: CASSRQGVGSPLHF. CDR3 sequence (DNA): TGTGCCAGCAGCCGACAAGGGGTTGGTTCACCCCTCCACTTT.

J is TRBJ1-4 and V is TRBV3-1 (or the pseudogene TRBV3-2); no firm D call. Germline-derived CDR1 and CDR2 are LGHDT and YNNKEL (reference sequence). V was clipped by 5 bases and J by 5 bases, with 15 bases between them. The CDR3 sequence is 15 residues long. CDR3 sequence (DNA): TGTGCCAGCAGCTCTAGCCTCGTGAGGAATGAAAAACTGTTTTTT. Protein: CASSSSLVRNEKLFF.

This clone has a single count. V and J are TRBV4-1 and TRBJ2-5; TRBD2 might be the D (5 bases). Trimming removed 2 bases at V and 1 base at J, with 26 bases between. This CDR3 has 20 residues. The germline CDR1 and CDR2 sequences are MGHRA and YSYEKL. The CDR3 sequence is CASSQMAKLGASVSQETQYF. The CDR3, as DNA: TGCGCCAGCAGCCAAATGGCCAAGCTGGGAGCGTCGGTATCCCAAGAGACCCAGTACTTC.